Listed below are T cell receptor beta chains from one sample, sequenced in a study of cytomegalovirus exposure and HLA in healthy donors. Profiling relied on immunoSEQ multiplex PCR, and the TCRdb table lists in-frame clones only, not all of them. This sample yields 150,000 or so clones, of which approximately 80% are seen a single time; around 6.5% belongs to the top ten. The specimen sequenced was PBMCs. These receptor sequences come from a male donor in good health and CMV-seropositive. CDR3s include the opening cysteine and the closing phenylalanine or tryptophan. A D gene is named only where the DNA matches it firmly. A clone size is listed for some rows: how often the clone was seen (once, few, many), or a class if it is expanded.

V gene,clone size,D gene,J gene,CDR3 protein,CDR3 DNA
TRBV6-5,-,TRBD1,TRBJ1-3,CASGRSTGGLNTIYF,TGTGCCAGCGGGAGATCAACAGGGGGCTTGAACACCATATATTTT
TRBV19,-,-,TRBJ2-7,CASTGGKGPYEQYF,TGTGCCAGTACCGGAGGGAAGGGGCCCTACGAGCAGTACTTC
TRBV6-6,-,TRBD2,TRBJ2-3,CASSYTAGADTQYF,TGTGCCAGCAGTTACACGGCGGGAGCAGATACGCAGTATTTT
TRBV5-4,-,TRBD1,TRBJ1-3,CASSLGTGFGNTIYF,TGTGCCAGCAGCTTGGGGACAGGGTTTGGAAACACCATATATTTT
TRBV13,once,-,TRBJ1-2,CASSLGGVPNYGYTF,TGTGCCAGCAGCTTAGGGGGCGTTCCTAACTATGGCTACACCTTC
TRBV5-1,-,-,TRBJ2-3,CASREGPSTDTQYF,TGCGCCAGCCGTGAGGGCCCTAGCACAGATACGCAGTATTTT
TRBV5-6,-,TRBD2,TRBJ2-5,CASSLMLAGQETQYF,TGTGCCAGCAGCTTGATGCTAGCGGGGCAAGAGACCCAGTACTTC
TRBV9,-,-,TRBJ1-6,CASSERQATNSPLHF,TGTGCCAGCAGCGAACGACAGGCGACCAATTCACCCCTCCACTTT
TRBV7-9,-,-,TRBJ2-7,CSSSTPDEGVPGAYEQYF,TGTTCCAGCAGCACCCCGGACGAGGGGGTCCCCGGCGCCTACGAGCAGTACTTC
TRBV4-1,-,-,TRBJ1-5,CASSQVAGRSNQPQHF,TGCGCCAGCAGCCAAGTGGCAGGGAGGAGCAATCAGCCCCAGCATTTT
TRBV29-1,-,TRBD2,TRBJ2-7,CSVALTSGTYEQYF,TGCAGCGTCGCCCTTACTAGCGGTACCTACGAGCAGTACTTC
TRBV4-1,-,TRBD2,TRBJ2-3,CASSQQLAVQGTQYF,TGCGCCAGCAGCCAGCAACTAGCGGTGCAGGGTACGCAGTATTTT
TRBV9,-,-,TRBJ1-6,CASSVAHFRSPLHF,TGTGCCAGCAGCGTAGCTCACTTTCGGTCACCCCTCCACTTT
TRBV10-3,-,TRBD1,TRBJ2-1,CAIKTPTLTGTGDHKINYNEQFF,TGTGCCATCAAAACCCCCACCCTAACCGGGACAGGGGACCACAAGATAAACTACAATGAGCAGTTCTTC
TRBV19,-,TRBD1,TRBJ1-5,CASSIAKTGGSPQHF,TGTGCCAGTAGTATAGCTAAGACAGGGGGCAGCCCCCAGCATTTT
TRBV18,-,TRBD1,TRBJ1-4,CASSPRGGATNEKLFF,TGTGCCAGCTCACCACGAGGGGGCGCAACTAATGAAAAACTGTTTTTT
TRBV6-4,-,TRBD2,TRBJ2-1,CASSDSWTSGMGEQFF,TGTGCCAGCAGTGACTCTTGGACTAGCGGGATGGGTGAGCAGTTCTTC
TRBV30,-,-,TRBJ1-1,CAWRNPVEAFF,TGTGCCTGGAGGAATCCGGTTGAAGCTTTCTTT
TRBV9,-,TRBD1,TRBJ2-3,CASSVTLTGPTSTDTQYF,TGTGCCAGCAGCGTAACCCTGACAGGGCCGACTAGCACAGATACGCAGTATTTT
TRBV7-9,-,-,TRBJ1-2,CASSLEQTNYGYTF,TGTGCCAGCAGCTTAGAACAGACTAACTATGGCTACACCTTC
TRBV6-5,-,TRBD2,TRBJ2-1,CASRFRDYVNEQFF,TGTGCCAGCAGGTTCCGGGACTACGTCAATGAGCAGTTCTTC
TRBV5-1,-,TRBD1,TRBJ1-2,CASSMYPETGENTGYTF,TGCGCCAGCAGCATGTATCCGGAGACAGGGGAGAATACTGGCTACACCTTC
TRBV2,-,-,TRBJ1-2,CASSVGRDYYGYTF,TGTGCCAGCAGTGTTGGCAGGGACTACTATGGCTACACCTTC
TRBV5-1,-,TRBD1,TRBJ1-2,CASSLEGQGAGGYTF,TGCGCCAGCAGCTTGGAAGGACAGGGGGCTGGTGGCTACACCTTC
TRBV10-3,-,TRBD2,TRBJ2-1,CAIRRSTGGTLGTSGTYNEQFF,TGTGCCATCAGAAGGTCGACAGGGGGTACCCTTGGGACTAGCGGGACCTACAATGAGCAGTTCTTC
TRBV9,-,-,TRBJ2-1,CASGGKNEQFF,TGTGCCAGCGGGGGGAAAAATGAGCAGTTCTTC
TRBV15,-,-,TRBJ2-5,CATSRGAGQETQYF,TGTGCCACCAGCAGAGGGGCAGGACAAGAGACCCAGTACTTC
TRBV7-9,-,-,TRBJ2-7,CSSSWDLKSSYEQYF,TGTTCCAGCAGCTGGGACTTAAAGAGCTCCTACGAGCAGTACTTC
TRBV18,-,TRBD1,TRBJ2-7,CASSQTRQGSEQYF,TGTGCCAGCTCACAAACGAGACAGGGTTCCGAGCAGTACTTC
TRBV29-1,-,-,TRBJ2-5,CSVVRGGAFQETQYF,TGCAGCGTGGTACGTGGGGGGGCCTTCCAAGAGACCCAGTACTTC
TRBV9,-,-,TRBJ1-6,CASSVNRMFGSPLHF,TGTGCCAGCAGCGTAAACAGGATGTTCGGGTCACCCCTCCACTTT
TRBV27,-,-,TRBJ2-2,CASSQGQPNTGELFF,TGTGCCAGCAGCCAAGGACAGCCGAACACCGGGGAGCTGTTTTTT
TRBV11-2,-,-,TRBJ2-7,CASGRSLSGEQYF,TGTGCCAGCGGGAGGTCCTTGTCGGGAGAGCAGTACTTC
TRBV29-1,-,TRBD2,TRBJ2-7,CSVEGGLAEGLYF,TGCAGCGTTGAAGGGGGACTAGCGGAGGGGCTGTACTTC
TRBV27,-,TRBD1,TRBJ2-1,CARPGQGFNEQFF,TGTGCCAGACCGGGACAGGGTTTCAATGAGCAGTTCTTC
TRBV20-1,-,-,TRBJ1-2,CSAIDSDGYTF,TGCAGTGCTATTGACAGTGATGGCTACACCTTC
TRBV7-2,-,TRBD2,TRBJ2-3,CASSPAGRIAGDTQYF,TGTGCCAGCAGCCCCGCCGGTCGGATAGCGGGAGATACGCAGTATTTT
TRBV18,once,TRBD2,TRBJ2-1,CASSPRGLAGIEQFF,TGTGCCAGCTCACCACGGGGACTAGCGGGAATCGAGCAGTTCTTC
TRBV6-1,-,-,TRBJ2-2,CASSSTGELFF,TGTGCCAGCAGCAGCACCGGGGAGCTGTTTTTT
TRBV19,-,TRBD1,TRBJ1-2,CASSLQGAGYGYTF,TGTGCCAGTAGCCTACAGGGGGCGGGCTATGGCTACACCTTC
TRBV5-8,-,TRBD2,TRBJ2-5,CASSFEGTSGLVAQYF,TGTGCCAGCAGTTTTGAGGGGACTAGCGGGTTGGTGGCCCAGTACTTC
TRBV11-3,few,-,TRBJ2-3,CASSFAGSTDTQYF,TGTGCCAGCAGCTTTGCGGGTAGCACAGATACGCAGTATTTT
TRBV9,-,TRBD2,TRBJ2-3,CASSELAGGADTQYF,TGTGCCAGCAGCGAACTAGCGGGAGGCGCAGATACGCAGTATTTT
TRBV5-1,-,TRBD1,TRBJ2-5,CASSWAPGQDYQETQYF,TGCGCCAGCAGCTGGGCACCAGGACAGGATTACCAAGAGACCCAGTACTTC
TRBV2,-,-,TRBJ2-3,CASSGVSAPDTQYF,TGTGCCAGCAGTGGCGTTAGTGCCCCAGATACGCAGTATTTT
TRBV6-5,-,TRBD1,TRBJ2-7,CASKRTGDAYEQYF,TGTGCCAGCAAGCGGACAGGGGATGCCTACGAGCAGTACTTC
TRBV6-7,-,TRBD1,TRBJ2-3,CASSYATGGADTQYF,TGTGCCAGCAGTTACGCGACAGGGGGGGCGGATACGCAGTATTTT
TRBV11-3,-,-,TRBJ2-7,CASSSRSGSSYEQYF,TGTGCCAGCAGCTCGCGTTCGGGGAGCTCCTACGAGCAGTACTTC
TRBV19,-,-,TRBJ2-1,CASHRGSNYPSNEQFF,TGTGCCAGTCATAGGGGCAGTAATTACCCAAGCAATGAGCAGTTCTTC
TRBV19,-,-,TRBJ1-5,CASSGRDMPGNQPQHF,TGTGCCAGTAGTGGCCGGGACATGCCGGGTAATCAGCCCCAGCATTTT
TRBV28,-,TRBD1,TRBJ2-7,CASSLMGQGGDEQYF,TGTGCCAGCAGTTTAATGGGACAGGGCGGAGACGAGCAGTACTTC
TRBV7-2,once,TRBD2,TRBJ2-4,CASSDQLAGGRNIQYF,TGTGCCAGCAGCGACCAGCTAGCGGGAGGGAGGAACATTCAGTACTTC
TRBV28,-,-,TRBJ2-2,CASTYTPAGLNTGELFF,TGTGCCAGCACCTACACCCCAGCGGGCTTGAACACCGGGGAGCTGTTTTTT